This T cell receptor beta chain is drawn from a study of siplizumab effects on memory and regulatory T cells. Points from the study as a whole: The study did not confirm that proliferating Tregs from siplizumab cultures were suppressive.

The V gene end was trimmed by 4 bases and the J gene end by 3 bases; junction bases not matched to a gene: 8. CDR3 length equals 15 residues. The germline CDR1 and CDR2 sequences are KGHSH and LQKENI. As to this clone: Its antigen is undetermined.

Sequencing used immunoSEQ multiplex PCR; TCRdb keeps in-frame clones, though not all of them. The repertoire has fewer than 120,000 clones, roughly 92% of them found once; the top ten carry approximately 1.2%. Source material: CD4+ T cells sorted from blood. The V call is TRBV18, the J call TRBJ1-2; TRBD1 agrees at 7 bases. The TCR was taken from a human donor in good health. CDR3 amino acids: CASSLWRGLDYGYTF. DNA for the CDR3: TGTGCCAGCTCACTTTGGAGGGGGCTGGACTATGGCTACACCTTC.